Here is one T cell receptor beta chain with its context. Its antigen is currently unknown. CDR1 is SGHVS, CDR2 FNYEAQ, per germline. V gave up 4 bases and J gave up 2 bases; unmatched junction bases: 5. This CDR3 has 15 residues. This specimen comes from a study of graft-versus-host responses after intestinal transplantation. Regarding the study as a whole: Allografts of patients with graft-donor T cell macrochimerism showed high graft-versus-host to host-versus-graft clone ratios. GvH clones detected in recipient marrow included some appearing first in ileum or blood.

Assay used: immunoSEQ multiplex PCR; TCRdb lists only in-frame clones, some missing. The sample includes 30,000 to 45,000 clones, about 94% of them seen just once. This TCR was sampled from a human donor who was the organ donor for an intestinal transplant. Sequences were derived from unstimulated CD8+ T cells sorted from spleen or lymph node cells, sampled before transplant. The gene calls are TRBV7-6 and TRBJ2-3; 8 nucleotides align to TRBD2. CDR3 sequence reads: CASSSDSGATDTQYF. CDR3 coding DNA: TGTGCCAGCAGCTCAGATAGCGGGGCCACAGATACGCAGTATTTT.